This TCR beta chain was sequenced in a study of shared clonotypes between healthy human individuals. V gave up 4 bases and J gave up 1 base, with 7 bases separating them. The CDR3 runs to 14 residues. The germline CDR1 and CDR2 sequences are LNHDA and SQIVND (reference sequence). Overall study results and limits: Rarefaction revealed incomplete sorted-subset sequencing despite large depth. Memory subsets generally showed smaller estimated richness than naive subsets did. The sole specimen, blood, was sampled, and tissue repertoires likely differ.

Several immunoSEQ 96-well plates shared each subset's DNA, each plate a replicate. Libraries were prepared by immunoSEQ multiplex PCR; TCRdb keeps only in-frame clonotypes and omits some of them. The table has 700,000 or so clones, 55% to 75% seen once. Details on this clone: Its matching antigen is unknown. Other DNA sequences within the sample encode an identical CDR3.

The chain combines TRBV19 with TRBJ2-2; D gene ambiguous. The specimen sequenced was memory CD4+ T cells sorted from blood. Subset here: CD45RA-negative fraction. The TCR was taken from a woman under 40 in good health. The CDR3 sequence is CASSTSRNTGELFF. As DNA, the CDR3 is TGTGCCAGTAGTACCTCACGGAACACCGGGGAGCTGTTTTTT.